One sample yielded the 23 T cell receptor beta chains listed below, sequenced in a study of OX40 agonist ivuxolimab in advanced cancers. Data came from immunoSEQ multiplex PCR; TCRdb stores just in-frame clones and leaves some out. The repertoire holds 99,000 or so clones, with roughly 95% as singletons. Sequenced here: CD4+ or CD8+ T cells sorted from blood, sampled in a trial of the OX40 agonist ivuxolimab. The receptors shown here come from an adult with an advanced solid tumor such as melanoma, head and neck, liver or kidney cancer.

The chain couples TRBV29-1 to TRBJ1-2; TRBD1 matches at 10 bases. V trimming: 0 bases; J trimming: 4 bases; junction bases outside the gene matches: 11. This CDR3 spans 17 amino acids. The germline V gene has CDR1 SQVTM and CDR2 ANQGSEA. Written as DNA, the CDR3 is TGCAGCGTTGAAGAGCCCCCGGGGGACAGGGGTGGCTATGGCTACACCTTC. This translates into CSVEEPPGDRGGYGYTF.

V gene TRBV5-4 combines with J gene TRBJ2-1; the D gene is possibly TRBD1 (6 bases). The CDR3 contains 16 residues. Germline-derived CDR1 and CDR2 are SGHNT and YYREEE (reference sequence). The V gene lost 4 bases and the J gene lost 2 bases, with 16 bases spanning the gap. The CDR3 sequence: CASSPGVQGAYNEQFF. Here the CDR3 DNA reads TGTGCCAGCAGCCCTGGGGTACAGGGAGCCTACAATGAGCAGTTCTTC.

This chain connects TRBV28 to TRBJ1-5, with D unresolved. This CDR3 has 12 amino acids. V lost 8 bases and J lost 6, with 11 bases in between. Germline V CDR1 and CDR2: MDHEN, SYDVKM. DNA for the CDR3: TGTGCCAGCTGTGTATGGGGTCAGCCCCAGCATTTT. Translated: CASCVWGQPQHF.

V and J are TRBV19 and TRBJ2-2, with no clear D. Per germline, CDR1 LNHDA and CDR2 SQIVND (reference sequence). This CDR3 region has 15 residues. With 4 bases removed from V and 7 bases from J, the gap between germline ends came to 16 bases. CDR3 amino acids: CASSTYISGNGELFF. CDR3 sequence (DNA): TGTGCCAGTAGTACTTACATCTCGGGTAACGGGGAGCTGTTTTTT. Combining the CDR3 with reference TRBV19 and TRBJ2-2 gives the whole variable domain DGGITQSPKYLFRKEGQNVTLSCEQNLNHDAMYWYRQDPGQGLRLIYYSQIVNDFQKGDIAEGYSVSREKKESFPLTVTSAQKNPTAFYLCASSTYISGNGELFFGEGSRLTVL.

The CDR3 DNA reads TGCGCCAGCAGCGTAGTGGGGGAGGCCTCCTACGAGCAGTACTTC. Protein product: CASSVVGEASYEQYF. The V call is TRBV4-1, the J call TRBJ2-7, with TRBD2 as a possible D gene (6 bases). Germline CDR1 MGHRA, CDR2 YSYEKL. There are 15 residues in the CDR3. With 5 bases removed from V and 0 bases from J, the gap between germline ends came to 14 bases.

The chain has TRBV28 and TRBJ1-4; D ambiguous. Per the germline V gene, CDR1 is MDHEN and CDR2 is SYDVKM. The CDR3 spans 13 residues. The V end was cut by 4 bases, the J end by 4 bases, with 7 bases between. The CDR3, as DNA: TGTGCCAGCAGTTCCAGCCTTAATGAAAAACTGTTTTTT. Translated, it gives CASSSSLNEKLFF. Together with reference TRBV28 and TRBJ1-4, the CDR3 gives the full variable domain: DVKVTQSSRYLVKRTGEKVFLECVQDMDHENMFWYRQDPGLGLRLIYFSYDVKMKEKGDIPEGYSVSREKKERFSLILESASTNQTSMYLCASSSSLNEKLFFGSGTQLSVL.

DNA for the CDR3: TGTGCCAGTAGCCTGACTAGCGGGGCCTACGAGCAGTACTTC. This sequence encodes CASSLTSGAYEQYF. The gene calls are TRBV19 and TRBJ2-7; 11 bases map to TRBD2. The J segment lost 2 bases and the V segment lost 6 bases, leaving 3 bases of the junction unmatched. Germline V gene lookup returns CDR1 LNHDA and CDR2 SQIVND (reference sequence). The CDR3 runs to 14 residues. Combining the CDR3 with reference TRBV19 and TRBJ2-7 gives the whole variable domain DGGITQSPKYLFRKEGQNVTLSCEQNLNHDAMYWYRQDPGQGLRLIYYSQIVNDFQKGDIAEGYSVSREKKESFPLTVTSAQKNPTAFYLCASSLTSGAYEQYFGPGTRLTVT.

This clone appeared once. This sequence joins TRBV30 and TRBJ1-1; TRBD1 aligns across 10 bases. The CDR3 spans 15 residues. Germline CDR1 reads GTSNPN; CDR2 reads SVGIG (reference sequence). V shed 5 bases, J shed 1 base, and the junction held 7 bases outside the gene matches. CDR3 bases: TGTGCCTGGGCCCCGGGGACAGGGGCGAACACTGAAGCTTTCTTT. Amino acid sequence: CAWAPGTGANTEAFF.

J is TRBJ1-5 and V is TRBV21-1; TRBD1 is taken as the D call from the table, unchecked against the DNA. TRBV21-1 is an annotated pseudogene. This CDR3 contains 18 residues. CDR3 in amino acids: CASSNKGQPVPSNQPQHF. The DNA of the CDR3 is TGTGCCAGCAGCAATAAGGGACAACCTGTACCTAGCAATCAGCCCCAGCATTTT.

DNA of the CDR3: TGTGCCAGCAGCTTTATGGGACAGGGGGATACTAACTATGGCTACACCTTC. It is translated as CASSFMGQGDTNYGYTF. This chain connects TRBV7-2 to TRBJ1-2, with 11 bases lining up with TRBD1. CDR3 size: 17 residues. The germline CDR1 and CDR2 sequences are SGHTA and FQGNSA. The trim removed 3 bases at V and 0 bases at J, leaving 6 bases unmatched.

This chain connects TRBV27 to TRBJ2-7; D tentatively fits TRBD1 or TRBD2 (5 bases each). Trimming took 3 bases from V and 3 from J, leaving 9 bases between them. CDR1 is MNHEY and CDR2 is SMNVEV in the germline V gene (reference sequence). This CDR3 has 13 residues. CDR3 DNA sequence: TGTGCCAGCAGTTTGTTGGGGGACTACGAGCAGTACTTC. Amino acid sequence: CASSLLGDYEQYF.

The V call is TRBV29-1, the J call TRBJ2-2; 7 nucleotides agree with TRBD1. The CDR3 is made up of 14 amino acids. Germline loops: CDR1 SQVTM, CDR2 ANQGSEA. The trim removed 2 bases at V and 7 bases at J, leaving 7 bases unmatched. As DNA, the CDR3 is TGCAGCGTTGAATCCAGGGGGTGGGTCGGGGAGCTGTTTTTT. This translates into CSVESRGWVGELFF.

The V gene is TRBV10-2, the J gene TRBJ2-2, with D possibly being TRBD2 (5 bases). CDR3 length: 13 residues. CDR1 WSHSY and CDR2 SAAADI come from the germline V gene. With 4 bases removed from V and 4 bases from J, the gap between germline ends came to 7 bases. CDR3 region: CASSAGVTGELFF. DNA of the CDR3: TGCGCCAGCAGTGCCGGGGTCACCGGGGAGCTGTTTTTT.

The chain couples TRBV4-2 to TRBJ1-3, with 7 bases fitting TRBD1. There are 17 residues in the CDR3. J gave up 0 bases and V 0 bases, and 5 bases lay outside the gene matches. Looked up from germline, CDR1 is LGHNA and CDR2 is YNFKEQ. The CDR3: CASSQDSGGYSGNTIYF. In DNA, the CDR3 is TGTGCCAGCAGCCAAGATTCAGGGGGGTACTCTGGAAACACCATATATTTT.

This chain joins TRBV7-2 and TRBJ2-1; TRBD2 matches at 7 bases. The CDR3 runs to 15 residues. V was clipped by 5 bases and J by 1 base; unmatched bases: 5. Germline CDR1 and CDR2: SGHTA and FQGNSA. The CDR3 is CASSGEGSSYNEQFF. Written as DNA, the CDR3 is TGTGCCAGCAGCGGGGAGGGTTCATCCTACAATGAGCAGTTCTTC.

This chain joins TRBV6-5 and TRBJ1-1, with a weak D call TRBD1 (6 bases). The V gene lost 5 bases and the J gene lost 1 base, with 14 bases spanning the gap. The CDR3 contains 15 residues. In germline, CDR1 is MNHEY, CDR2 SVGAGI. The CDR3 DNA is TGTGCCAGCAGTCCGTACAGGGTGCGGAACACTGAAGCTTTCTTT. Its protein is CASSPYRVRNTEAFF.

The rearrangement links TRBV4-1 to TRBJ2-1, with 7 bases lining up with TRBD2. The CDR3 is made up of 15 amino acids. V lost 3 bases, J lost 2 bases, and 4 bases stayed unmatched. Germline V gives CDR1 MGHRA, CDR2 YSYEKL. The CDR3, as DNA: TGCGCCAGCAGCCAGCGGGGGACCACCTACAATGAGCAGTTCTTC. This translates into CASSQRGTTYNEQFF.

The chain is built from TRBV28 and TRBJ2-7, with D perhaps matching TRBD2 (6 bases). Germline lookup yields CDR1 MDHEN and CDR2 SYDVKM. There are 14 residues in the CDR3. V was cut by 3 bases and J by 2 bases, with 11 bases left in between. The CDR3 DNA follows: TGTGCCAGCAGTTTGGGTAGCGGTACCTACGAGCAGTACTTC. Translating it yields CASSLGSGTYEQYF.

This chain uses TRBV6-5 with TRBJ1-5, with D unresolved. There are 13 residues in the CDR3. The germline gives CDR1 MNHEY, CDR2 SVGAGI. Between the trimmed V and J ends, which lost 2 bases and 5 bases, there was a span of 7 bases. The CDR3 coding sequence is TGTGCCAGCAGTTACGCCAGTCATCAGCCCCAGCATTTT. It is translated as CASSYASHQPQHF.

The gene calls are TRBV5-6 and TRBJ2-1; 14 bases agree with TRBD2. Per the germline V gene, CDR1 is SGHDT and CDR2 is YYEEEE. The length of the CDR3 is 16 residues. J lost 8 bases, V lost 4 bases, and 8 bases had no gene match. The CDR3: CASSHSGLAGGDEQFF. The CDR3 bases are TGTGCCAGCAGCCACTCCGGACTAGCGGGAGGCGATGAGCAGTTCTTC.

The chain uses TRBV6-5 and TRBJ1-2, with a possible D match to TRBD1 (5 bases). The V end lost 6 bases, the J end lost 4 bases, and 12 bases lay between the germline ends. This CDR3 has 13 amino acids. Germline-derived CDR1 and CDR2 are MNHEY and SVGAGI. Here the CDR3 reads CASSPRDGYGYTF. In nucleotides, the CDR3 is TGTGCCAGCAGCCCCCGGGACGGCTATGGCTACACCTTC.

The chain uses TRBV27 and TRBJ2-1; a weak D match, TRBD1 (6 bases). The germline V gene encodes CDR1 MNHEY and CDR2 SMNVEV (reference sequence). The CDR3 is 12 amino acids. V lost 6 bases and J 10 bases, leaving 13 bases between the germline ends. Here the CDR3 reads CASSPPGQEQFF. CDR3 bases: TGTGCCAGCAGCCCGCCCGGACAGGAGCAGTTCTTC.

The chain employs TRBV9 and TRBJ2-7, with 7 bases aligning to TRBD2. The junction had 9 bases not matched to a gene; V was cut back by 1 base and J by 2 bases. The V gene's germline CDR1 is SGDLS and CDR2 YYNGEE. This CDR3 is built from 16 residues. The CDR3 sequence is CASSVSGLSGTYEQYF. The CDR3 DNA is TGTGCCAGCAGCGTAAGCGGGCTAAGCGGGACCTACGAGCAGTACTTC.